The sequence of this TCR beta chain was determined in a study of blood T cell repertoires in COVID-19. Across the study: The study drew acute and convalescent COVID-19 samples from the United States, Italy and Spain.

TCRdb's table, derived via immunoSEQ multiplex PCR, lists solely in-frame clones and lacks some. This table has about 190,000 clones, roughly 80% appearing once. The CDR3 covers 16 residues. Per the germline V gene, CDR1 is ENHRY and CDR2 is SYGVKD. Trimming stripped 4 bases from V and 0 bases from J, with 12 bases between. Individuals drawn from 24 US areas were roughly 18 to 89 years old. Symptom resolution, clearance, or two negative PCRs marked donors in Cohort 3 as recovered. This clone has just one count. The sample was PBMCs or T cells enriched from blood (not recorded which). The rearrangement links TRBV10-3 to TRBJ1-4, with D hard to call. This TCR came from a woman in her thirties who had recovered from COVID-19. The CDR3 is CAISAEGRATNEKLFF. The CDR3 DNA reads as TGTGCCATCAGTGCCGAGGGCCGAGCAACTAATGAAAAACTGTTTTTT.